This TCR beta chain was obtained from a study of control samples from healthy donors and cancer patients. TCRdb's copy holds only in-frame clones and misses some; the assay was immunoSEQ multiplex PCR. The sample carries some 100,000 clones, 80% to 95% recorded once. Germline CDR1 and CDR2: SGHDN and FVKESK. The CDR3 contains 17 residues. V shed 0 bases and J shed 0 bases, with 12 bases lying between them. Sequencing was carried out using blood. This chain connects TRBV14 to TRBJ2-1; possible D gene TRBD1, 6 bases. The clonotype was recovered from a human donor in good health. The donor label of this sample is uncertain. The CDR3 DNA sequence: TGTGCCAGCAGCCAAGATAGACAGGCGAGCTCCTACAATGAGCAGTTCTTC. Amino acid sequence: CASSQDRQASSYNEQFF. Looking up the rest from reference TRBV14 and TRBJ2-1 gives the full variable domain: EAGVTQFPSHSVIEKGQTVTLRCDPISGHDNLYWYRRVMGKEIKFLLHFVKESKQDESGMPNNRFLAERTGGTYSTLKVQPAELEDSGVYFCASSQDRQASSYNEQFFGPGTRLTVL.